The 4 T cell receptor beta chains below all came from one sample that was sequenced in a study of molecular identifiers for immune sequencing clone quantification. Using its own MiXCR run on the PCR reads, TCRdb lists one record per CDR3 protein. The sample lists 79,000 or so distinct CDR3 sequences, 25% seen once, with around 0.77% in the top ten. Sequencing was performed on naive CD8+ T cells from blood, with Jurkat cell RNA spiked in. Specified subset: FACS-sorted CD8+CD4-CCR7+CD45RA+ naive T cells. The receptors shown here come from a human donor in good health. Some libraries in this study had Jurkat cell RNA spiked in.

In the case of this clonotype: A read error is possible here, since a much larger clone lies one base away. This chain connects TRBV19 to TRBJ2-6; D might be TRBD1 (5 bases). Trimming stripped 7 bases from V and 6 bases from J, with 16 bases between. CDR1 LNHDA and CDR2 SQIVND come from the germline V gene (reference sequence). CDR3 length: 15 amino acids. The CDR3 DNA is TGTGCCAGTACCAATGTAGGGGCCGAGGCCAACGTCCTGACTTTC. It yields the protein CASTNVGAEANVLTF.

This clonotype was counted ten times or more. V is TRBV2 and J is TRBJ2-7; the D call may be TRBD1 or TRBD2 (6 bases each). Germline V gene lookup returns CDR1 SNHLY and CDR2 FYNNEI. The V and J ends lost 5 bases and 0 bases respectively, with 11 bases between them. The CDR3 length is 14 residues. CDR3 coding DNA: TGTGCCAGCAGTTGGGGGGACACCTCCTACGAGCAGTACTTC. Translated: CASSWGDTSYEQYF.

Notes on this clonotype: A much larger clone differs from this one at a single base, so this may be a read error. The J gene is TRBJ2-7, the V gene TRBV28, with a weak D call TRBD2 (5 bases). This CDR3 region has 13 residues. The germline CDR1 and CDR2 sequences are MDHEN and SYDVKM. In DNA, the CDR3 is TGTGCCAGCTCGGGCGGGCCCTCCTACGGGCAGTACTTC. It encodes CASSGGPSYGQYF.

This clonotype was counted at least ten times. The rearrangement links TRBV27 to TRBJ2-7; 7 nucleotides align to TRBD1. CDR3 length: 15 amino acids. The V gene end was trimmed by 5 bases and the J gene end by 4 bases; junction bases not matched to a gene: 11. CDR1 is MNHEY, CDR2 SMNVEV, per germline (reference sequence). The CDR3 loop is CASSTRDSSFYEQYF. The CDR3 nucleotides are TGTGCCAGCAGTACTCGGGACAGCTCGTTTTACGAGCAGTACTTC.